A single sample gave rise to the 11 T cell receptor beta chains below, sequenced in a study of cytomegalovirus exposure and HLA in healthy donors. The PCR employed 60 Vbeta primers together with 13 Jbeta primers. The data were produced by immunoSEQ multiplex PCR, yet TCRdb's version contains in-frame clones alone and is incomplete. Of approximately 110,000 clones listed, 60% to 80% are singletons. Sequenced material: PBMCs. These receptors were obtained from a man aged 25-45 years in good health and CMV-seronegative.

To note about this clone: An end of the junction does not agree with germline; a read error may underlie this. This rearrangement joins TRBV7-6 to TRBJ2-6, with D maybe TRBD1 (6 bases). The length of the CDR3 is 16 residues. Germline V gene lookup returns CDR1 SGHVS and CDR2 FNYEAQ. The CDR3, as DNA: TGTGCCAGCAGCCGTACAGGGCAGATTGGGGCCAACGGCCTGACTTTC. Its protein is CASSRTGQIGANGLTF.

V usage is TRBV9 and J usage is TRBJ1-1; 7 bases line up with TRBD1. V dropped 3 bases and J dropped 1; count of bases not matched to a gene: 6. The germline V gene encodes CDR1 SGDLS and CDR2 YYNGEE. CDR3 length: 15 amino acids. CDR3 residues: CASSDDREGNTEAFF. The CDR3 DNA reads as TGTGCCAGCAGCGATGACAGGGAAGGGAACACTGAAGCTTTCTTT.

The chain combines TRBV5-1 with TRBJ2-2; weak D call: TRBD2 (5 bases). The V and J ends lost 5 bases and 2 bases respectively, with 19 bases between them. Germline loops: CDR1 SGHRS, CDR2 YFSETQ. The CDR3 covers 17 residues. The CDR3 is CASSSLRGGLNTGELFF. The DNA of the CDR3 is TGCGCCAGCAGTTCCCTCCGGGGTGGGTTAAACACCGGGGAGCTGTTTTTT.

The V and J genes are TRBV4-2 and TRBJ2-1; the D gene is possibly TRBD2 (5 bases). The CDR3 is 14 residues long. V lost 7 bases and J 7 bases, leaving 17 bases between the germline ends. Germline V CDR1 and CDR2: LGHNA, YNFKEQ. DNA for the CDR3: TGTGCCAGCACTAAGACCGGGGTCCTGAATGAGCAGTTCTTC. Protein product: CASTKTGVLNEQFF.

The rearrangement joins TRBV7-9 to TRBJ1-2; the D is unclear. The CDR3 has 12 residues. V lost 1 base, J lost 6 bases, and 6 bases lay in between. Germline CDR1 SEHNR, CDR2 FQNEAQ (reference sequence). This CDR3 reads CASSLVQDGYTF. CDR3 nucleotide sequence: TGTGCCAGCAGCTTAGTTCAGGATGGCTACACCTTC. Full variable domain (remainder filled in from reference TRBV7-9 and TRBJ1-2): DTGVSQNPRHKITKRGQNVTFRCDPISEHNRLYWYRQTLGQGPEFLTYFQNEAQLEKSRLLSDRFSAERPKGSFSTLEIQRTEQGDSAMYLCASSLVQDGYTFGSGTRLTVV.

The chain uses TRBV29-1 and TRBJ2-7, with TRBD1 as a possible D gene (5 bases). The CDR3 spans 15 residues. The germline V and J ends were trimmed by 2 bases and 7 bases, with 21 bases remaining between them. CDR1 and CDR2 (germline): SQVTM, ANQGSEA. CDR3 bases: TGCAGCGTTGAACTTCAGGGAAAAATGGGTACGGAGCAGTACTTC. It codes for CSVELQGKMGTEQYF.

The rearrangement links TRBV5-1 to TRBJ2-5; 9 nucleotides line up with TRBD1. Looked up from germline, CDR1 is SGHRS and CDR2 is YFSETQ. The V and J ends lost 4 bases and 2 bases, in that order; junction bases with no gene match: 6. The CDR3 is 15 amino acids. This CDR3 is CASSPTTGGQETQYF. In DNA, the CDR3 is TGCGCCAGCAGCCCTACGACAGGGGGGCAAGAGACCCAGTACTTC.

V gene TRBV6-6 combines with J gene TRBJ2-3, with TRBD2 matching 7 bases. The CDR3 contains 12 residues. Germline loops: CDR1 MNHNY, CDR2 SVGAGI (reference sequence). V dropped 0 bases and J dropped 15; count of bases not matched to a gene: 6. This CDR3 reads CASSYSEGRAYF. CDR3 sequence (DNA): TGTGCCAGCAGTTACTCCGAGGGGAGGGCATATTTT.

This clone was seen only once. The CDR3 DNA is TGTGCCAGCAGCTTAAGCGGGGCTTGGGAGACCCAGTACTTC. Its translation is CASSLSGAWETQYF. This rearrangement joins TRBV7-6 to TRBJ2-5; 7 bases map to TRBD2. V lost 2 bases to trimming and J lost 5 bases; unmatched junction nucleotides: 5. This CDR3 contains 14 residues. From germline, CDR1 is SGHVS and CDR2 FNYEAQ.

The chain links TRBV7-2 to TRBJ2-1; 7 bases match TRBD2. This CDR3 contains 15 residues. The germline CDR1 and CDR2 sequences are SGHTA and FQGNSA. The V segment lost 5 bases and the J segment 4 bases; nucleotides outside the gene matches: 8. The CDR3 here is CASSTTSDVYNEQFF. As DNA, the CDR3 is TGTGCCAGCAGCACTACTAGCGATGTATACAATGAGCAGTTCTTC.

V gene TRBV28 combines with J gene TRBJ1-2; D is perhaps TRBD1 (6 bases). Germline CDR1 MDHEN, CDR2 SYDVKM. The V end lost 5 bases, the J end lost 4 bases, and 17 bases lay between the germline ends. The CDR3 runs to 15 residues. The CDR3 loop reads CASSITGKYLYGYTF. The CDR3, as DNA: TGTGCCAGCAGTATTACAGGGAAGTACCTCTATGGCTACACCTTC.